The 27 T cell receptor beta chains given below trace back to one sample, sequenced in a study of patients and donors after allogeneic stem cell transplantation. TCRdb independently ran MiXCR on the RT-PCR reads; one entry per CDR3 protein. The sample holds tens of thousands of distinct CDR3 sequences; about 48% are singletons and the top ten take around 60%. The source material was blood, either unsorted or a sorted T cell fraction (not recorded which). The origin of the receptors is a human donor who was either an allogeneic HSCT recipient or a stem cell or donor lymphocyte infusion donor (not recorded which). It is not recorded whose cells these are; they may come from a transplant donor.

This clonotype was picked up a small number of times. This chain links TRBV11-1 with TRBJ1-1; D is ambiguous. CDR1 SGHAT and CDR2 FQDESV come from the germline V gene (reference sequence). CDR3 length: 15 amino acids. V lost 2 bases and J 5 bases, leaving 15 bases between the germline ends. CDR3 in DNA: TGTGCCAGCAGCTTAAACCCGGAGTTGGGGACTGAAGCTTTCTTT. This sequence encodes CASSLNPELGTEAFF.

This clonotype was detected a few times. One base separates it from a far larger clone, so it is likely a read error. The chain links TRBV12-3 or TRBV12-4 to TRBJ1-2; D remains ambiguous. The CDR3 is made up of 18 amino acids. V was cut by 4 bases and J by 7 bases, with 28 bases left in between. The CDR3 coding sequence is TGTGCCAGCAGTTGGGCCTATATGAGCCACGGCAGCGACTTTGGCTACACCTTC. This gives the protein CASSWAYMSHGSDFGYTF.

The chain carries TRBV27 and TRBJ1-2, with a possible D match to TRBD1 (5 bases). The germline V and J ends were trimmed by 3 bases and 5 bases, with 10 bases remaining between them. This CDR3 spans 13 amino acids. CDR1 MNHEY and CDR2 SMNVEV come from the germline V gene (reference sequence). CDR3 coding DNA: TGTGCCAGCAGTTTCGGGGCGGGTTATGGCTACACCTTC. It codes for CASSFGAGYGYTF.

The chain couples TRBV12-3 or TRBV12-4 to TRBJ1-2, with 8 bases aligning to TRBD1. The CDR3 runs to 13 residues. The junction had 7 bases not matched to a gene; V was cut back by 7 bases and J by 6 bases. The CDR3 reads CASKPDRVDGYTF. CDR3 bases: TGTGCCAGCAAACCGGACAGGGTGGATGGCTACACCTTC.

A few counts support this clonotype. The V gene is TRBV25-1, the J gene TRBJ1-4; D may be TRBD1 (6 bases). Per the germline V gene, CDR1 is MGHDK and CDR2 is SYGVNS. The CDR3 length is 12 residues. V lost 3 bases and J 14 bases, leaving 13 bases between the germline ends. The CDR3 loop is CASSDPGQGLFF. DNA of the CDR3: TGTGCCAGCAGTGACCCGGGACAAGGCCTGTTTTTT.

CDR3 region: CSARQERGAFF. CDR3 nucleotides: TGCAGTGCTAGGCAGGAGCGGGGGGCTTTCTTT. The chain has TRBV20-1 and TRBJ1-1, with D possibly TRBD1 on 5 matching bases. The germline CDR1 and CDR2 sequences are DFQATT and SNEGSKA (reference sequence). This CDR3 is built from 11 residues. V shed 3 bases and J shed 11 bases, with 13 bases lying between them.

This clonotype came up once. The chain links TRBV7-8 to TRBJ1-3; 7 bases are shared with TRBD1. From germline, CDR1 is SGHVS and CDR2 FQNEAQ. V lost 5 bases, J lost 0 bases, and 13 bases stayed unmatched. The CDR3 consists of 18 residues. CDR3 protein: CASSQSTRQGNSGNTIYF. In nucleotides, the CDR3 is TGTGCCAGCAGCCAGAGTACCCGACAGGGAAACTCTGGAAACACCATATATTTT.

The gene calls are TRBV12-3 or TRBV12-4 and TRBJ1-1; no clear D gene. The CDR3 covers 11 residues. Trimming pared 1 base from V and 6 bases from J, leaving 3 bases between. DNA for the CDR3: TGTGCCAGCAGTTTAGAGGCTGAAGCTTTCTTT. It is translated as CASSLEAEAFF.

The chain couples TRBV7-9 to TRBJ1-2, with 7 positions matching TRBD1. Germline CDR1 reads SEHNR; CDR2 reads FQNEAQ (reference sequence). The CDR3 is 14 residues long. Trimming removed 1 base from V and 5 bases from J; junction bases left unmatched: 4. For the CDR3, the DNA is TGTGCCAGCAGCTTAGGTCGGACAGGATATGGCTACACCTTC. It specifies CASSLGRTGYGYTF.

The chain has TRBV6-5 and TRBJ1-5; D may be TRBD1 (6 bases). Trimming took 8 bases from V and 7 from J, leaving 18 bases between them. Germline lookup yields CDR1 MNHEY and CDR2 SVGAGI. The CDR3 length is 14 residues. CDR3 sequence (DNA): TGTGCCAGCGCAACGGGGGGGCGAGGGCAGCCCCAGCATTTT. This sequence encodes CASATGGRGQPQHF.

This clonotype turned up a few times. The V gene is TRBV12-3 or TRBV12-4, the J gene TRBJ1-5, with 12 bases that match TRBD1. The trim removed 5 bases at V and 6 bases at J, leaving 8 bases unmatched. The CDR3 length is 16 residues. The CDR3 DNA reads as TGTGCCAGCAGTCTCGGGACAGGGGGCCCGGTTCAGCCCCAGCATTTT. Its protein is CASSLGTGGPVQPQHF.

This clonotype was observed a handful of times. The chain couples TRBV20-1 to TRBJ1-2, with D maybe TRBD1 (5 bases). The germline gives CDR1 DFQATT, CDR2 SNEGSKA (reference sequence). This CDR3 has 13 residues. V lost 3 bases, J lost 0 bases, and 8 bases lay in between. CDR3 sequence: CSASGGSNYGYTF. The CDR3 nucleotides read TGCAGTGCTAGTGGGGGTTCTAACTATGGCTACACCTTC.

The chain recombines TRBV12-3 or TRBV12-4 with TRBJ1-1; D gene unclear. CDR3 length equals 16 residues. V was cut by 6 bases and J by 0 bases, with 17 bases left in between. The CDR3 here is CASSVFGNLMNTEAFF. The CDR3 coding sequence is TGTGCCAGCAGCGTCTTCGGTAACCTAATGAACACTGAAGCTTTCTTT.

The rearrangement joins TRBV25-1 to TRBJ1-1; a possible D gene is TRBD1 (5 bases). Per germline, CDR1 MGHDK and CDR2 SYGVNS. V was pared by 6 bases and J by 5 bases, with 22 bases between. The CDR3 consists of 16 residues. CDR3 region: CASSQSGYGSGTEAFF. CDR3 nucleotides: TGTGCCAGCAGCCAGTCAGGGTATGGGTCGGGAACTGAAGCTTTCTTT.

The rearrangement uses TRBV7-9 and TRBJ1-5; D ambiguous. The CDR3 runs to 14 residues. V was cut by 1 base and J by 7 bases, with 11 bases left in between. CDR1 SEHNR and CDR2 FQNEAQ come from the germline V gene (reference sequence). CDR3 loop: CASSLGGREQPQHF. The CDR3 coding sequence is TGTGCCAGCAGCTTAGGAGGAAGGGAACAGCCCCAGCATTTT.

The genes are TRBV20-1 and TRBJ1-1, with a tentative D call TRBD1 (5 bases). Trimming shortened V by 0 bases and J by 4 bases, and 12 bases separated the two germline ends. CDR1 and CDR2 (germline): DFQATT, SNEGSKA (reference sequence). There are 14 residues in the CDR3. In DNA form, the CDR3 reads TGCAGTGCTAGAGATCGTAGGGGAGTCACTGAAGCTTTCTTT. It codes for CSARDRRGVTEAFF.

The chain recombines TRBV10-2 with TRBJ1-4, with a possible D match to TRBD1 (6 bases). With 2 bases removed from V and 2 bases from J, the gap between germline ends came to 9 bases. The germline gives CDR1 WSHSY, CDR2 SAAADI. The CDR3 has 15 amino acids. Here the CDR3 DNA reads TGCGCCAGCAGTGAGCGGGGGGCGACTAATGAAAAACTGTTTTTT. Translating it yields CASSERGATNEKLFF.

The count of this clonotype is one. The rearrangement joins TRBV4-1 to TRBJ1-4; D not resolved. V gave up 0 bases and J gave up 0 bases, with 8 bases separating them. Germline values: CDR1 MGHRA, CDR2 YSYEKL. CDR3 length: 16 residues. The CDR3 region is CASSQDRPTTNEKLFF. DNA for the CDR3: TGCGCCAGCAGCCAAGATCGGCCTACAACTAATGAAAAACTGTTTTTT.

The table lists this clonotype with a few counts. The chain couples TRBV25-1 to TRBJ1-2, with TRBD1 matching over 10 bases. The J segment lost 5 bases and the V segment lost 0 bases, leaving 6 bases of the junction unmatched. This CDR3 contains 16 residues. Looked up from germline, CDR1 is MGHDK and CDR2 is SYGVNS. CDR3 in amino acids: CASSEYARTGGYGYTF. In DNA form, the CDR3 reads TGTGCCAGCAGTGAATACGCACGGACAGGGGGGTATGGCTACACCTTC.

This clonotype showed up just a few times. The rearrangement uses TRBV29-1 and TRBJ1-2; possible D gene TRBD1, 5 bases. Germline CDR1 SQVTM, CDR2 ANQGSEA. This CDR3 is 12 amino acids long. Trimming shortened V by 3 bases and J by 4 bases, and 9 bases separated the two germline ends. The CDR3 is CSVEDTFYGYTF. The CDR3 region has the DNA TGCAGCGTTGAGGACACATTCTATGGCTACACCTTC.

The chain is built from TRBV7-2 and TRBJ2-3; D is possibly TRBD2 (5 bases). V dropped 1 base and J dropped 8 bases, with 16 bases sitting between them. Per the germline V gene, CDR1 is SGHTA and CDR2 is FQGNSA. The CDR3 totals 15 residues. CDR3 coding DNA: TGTGCCAGCAGCTTAGAATCGCTAGCCGAAGCTACGCAGTATTTT. It encodes CASSLESLAEATQYF.

This clonotype was found many times. The genes are TRBV18 and TRBJ1-4, with no clear D. V was trimmed by 0 bases and J by 7 bases, leaving 12 bases between them. This CDR3 has 15 amino acids. Germline CDR1 reads KGHSH; CDR2 reads LQKENI. The CDR3 spells CASSPPSLWGEKLFF. As DNA, the CDR3 is TGTGCCAGCTCACCACCGAGCCTCTGGGGTGAAAAACTGTTTTTT. Variable domain in full (rest from reference TRBV18 and TRBJ1-4): NAGVMQNPRHLVRRRGQEARLRCSPMKGHSHVYWYRQLPEEGLKFMVYLQKENIIDESGMPKERFSAEFPKEGPSILRIQQVVRGDSAAYFCASSPPSLWGEKLFFGSGTQLSVL.

The genes are TRBV29-1 and TRBJ2-5; D is uncertain. The CDR3 totals 13 residues. The germline CDR1 and CDR2 sequences are SQVTM and ANQGSEA. V lost 4 bases, J lost 5 bases, and 14 bases lay in between. DNA for the CDR3: TGCAGCGTTGTGTTCACATTGGGGGAGACCCAGTACTTC. Amino acid sequence: CSVVFTLGETQYF.

This sequence joins TRBV15 and TRBJ2-1, with TRBD1 matching over 8 bases. CDR1 is LNHNV and CDR2 is YYDKDF in the germline V gene (reference sequence). J was trimmed by 4 bases and V by 2 bases; bases with no gene match: 4. The CDR3 has 15 amino acids. The CDR3: CATSRRTGSYNEQFF. The CDR3 nucleotides read TGTGCCACCAGCAGAAGGACAGGGTCATACAATGAGCAGTTCTTC.

V gene TRBV27 combines with J gene TRBJ1-2, with D possibly TRBD1 on 5 matching bases. Looked up from germline, CDR1 is MNHEY and CDR2 is SMNVEV (reference sequence). Trimming removed 5 bases at V and 6 bases at J, with 19 bases between. The CDR3 is made up of 15 amino acids. CDR3 in DNA: TGTGCCAGCAGTCCCCTTTCCGGGACGATTGATGGCTACACCTTC. Translated: CASSPLSGTIDGYTF.

The chain recombines TRBV28 with TRBJ1-6; no clear D gene. Deletions cut 6 bases from V and 9 bases from J, with 12 bases between. CDR3 length: 13 residues. CDR1 and CDR2 from the germline V gene are MDHEN and SYDVKM. The CDR3 coding sequence is TGTGCCAGCAGCTTACGAAACGGTTCACCCCTCCACTTT. As protein: CASSLRNGSPLHF. Looking up the rest from reference TRBV28 and TRBJ1-6 gives the full variable domain: DVKVTQSSRYLVKRTGEKVFLECVQDMDHENMFWYRQDPGLGLRLIYFSYDVKMKEKGDIPEGYSVSREKKERFSLILESASTNQTSMYLCASSLRNGSPLHFGNGTRLTVT.

This clonotype appeared once. The chain employs TRBV29-1 and TRBJ1-1; D is ambiguous. Germline loops: CDR1 SQVTM, CDR2 ANQGSEA. The V end lost 1 base, the J end lost 0 bases, and 9 bases lay between the germline ends. The CDR3 loop spans 14 amino acids. The CDR3 protein is CSVEGAFMNTEAFF. The CDR3 DNA reads as TGCAGCGTTGAAGGTGCATTTATGAACACTGAAGCTTTCTTT.